These T cell receptor beta chains were read from a single sample in a study of cytomegalovirus exposure and HLA in healthy donors. TCRdb keeps only in-frame clones here, not all; method: immunoSEQ multiplex PCR. Of 55,000 to 75,000 clones detected, over 70% appear once; the ten largest clones hold more than 9.5%. Sequencing was done on a sample of PBMCs. These TCRs come from a human donor in good health. Both conserved end residues are part of each CDR3. A D gene is named only where the DNA matches it firmly. The size entry is marked missing in some rows and otherwise reads once, few, many or a size class.

>14|TRBV27|TRBJ2-7|NA|TRBD1
TGTGCCAGCAGTTTAGGACAGGGGGTCAGGGAGCAGTACTTC
CASSLGQGVREQYF
>12|TRBV30|TRBJ2-5|NA|NA
TGTGCCTGGAGTTCAGTACAAGAGACCCAGTACTTC
CAWSSVQETQYF
>16|TRBV10-3|TRBJ2-7|once|TRBD2
TGTGCCATCAGTGACTTCGGACTAGCGGCACTCTACGAGCAGTACTTC
CAISDFGLAALYEQYF
>13|TRBV6-1|TRBJ2-7|NA|NA
TGTGCCAGCAGAGTCGCGAGCTCCTACGAGCAGTACTTC
CASRVASSYEQYF
>17|TRBV5-4|TRBJ2-6|once|NA
TGTGCCAGCAGCGGGGGCCCGCAAGGTACTGGGGCCAACGTCCTGACTTTC
CASSGGPQGTGANVLTF
>13|TRBV6-5|TRBJ2-7|NA|TRBD2
TGTGCCAGCAGTAGCGGGGAAGTGGACGAGCAGTACTTC
CASSSGEVDEQYF
>15|TRBV6-5|TRBJ2-7|NA|NA
TGTGCCAGCAGTTACTCTTCTGTTAGCTCCTACGAGCAGTACTTC
CASSYSSVSSYEQYF
>15|TRBV19|TRBJ1-5|NA|TRBD1
TGTGCCAGTAGCATTGGACAGGGGATTTATCAGCCCCAGCATTTT
CASSIGQGIYQPQHF
>15|TRBV5-1|TRBJ2-7|few|TRBD2
TGCGCCAGCAGCTTGGTTACTAGCGGGGGGTACGAGCAGTACTTC
CASSLVTSGGYEQYF
>15|TRBV28|TRBJ2-1|NA|TRBD2
TGTGCCAGCACCGTAGCGGGGACTAGCGAAAATGAGCAGTTCTTC
CASTVAGTSENEQFF
>14|TRBV4-1|TRBJ2-7|NA|TRBD1
TGCGCCAGCAGCTGGAGACAGGGTTACTACGAGCAGTACTTC
CASSWRQGYYEQYF
>15|TRBV6-1|TRBJ1-5|NA|TRBD1
TGTGCCAGCAGTGACCTACAGGGGCAGAATCAGCCCCAGCATTTT
CASSDLQGQNQPQHF
>14|TRBV5-4|TRBJ1-1|NA|NA
TGTGCCAGCAGCCGAGGTAACGGGGACACTGAAGCTTTCTTT
CASSRGNGDTEAFF
>17|TRBV5-4|TRBJ2-2|NA|TRBD1
TGTGCCAGCAGCTCACCCTCCGGGACAGGGGTGGGCGGGGAGCTGTTTTTT
CASSSPSGTGVGGELFF
>20|TRBV10-3|TRBJ2-7|NA|NA
TGTGCCATCAGTGAGTCGCGAGTACTAGCCGAACACCGGTGGAACTACGAGCAGTACTTC
CAISESRVLAEHRWNYEQYF
>15|TRBV5-4|TRBJ2-7|NA|TRBD1
TGTGCCAGTACGTCTGGGACAGGGCTAACCTACGAGCAGTACTTC
CASTSGTGLTYEQYF
>14|TRBV7-9|TRBJ1-1|NA|NA
TGTGCCAGCAGCTTCCTGGCCTTTAACACTGAAGCTTTCTTT
CASSFLAFNTEAFF
>14|TRBV30|TRBJ2-7|few|TRBD2
TGTGCCTGGAAGCCTAGCGGGTACTCCTACGAGCAGTACTTC
CAWKPSGYSYEQYF
>15|TRBV6-1|TRBJ2-5|NA|TRBD1
TGTGCCAGCAGTGAAGGCCCAAGAGGGGGCGAGACCCAGTACTTC
CASSEGPRGGETQYF
>15|TRBV4-2|TRBJ2-1|NA|TRBD2
TGTGCCAGCAGTCCAAGCGGGAGGGATTACAATGAGCAGTTCTTC
CASSPSGRDYNEQFF
>13|TRBV18|TRBJ2-2|NA|NA
TGTGCCAGCTCACCTACTAGCACCGGGGAGCTGTTTTTT
CASSPTSTGELFF
>15|TRBV11-2|TRBJ1-4|few|TRBD1
TGTGCCAGCAGCTTTCGAGGGACAGGTGGTGAAAAACTGTTTTTT
CASSFRGTGGEKLFF
>15|TRBV19|TRBJ2-2|NA|NA
TGTGCCAGTAGTCTGAGACAGGCGAACACCGGGGAGCTGTTTTTT
CASSLRQANTGELFF
>17|TRBV27|TRBJ2-7|NA|NA
TGTGCCAGCAGTTCGACAGGCAGTGGTAAAGACTCCTACGAGCAGTACTTC
CASSSTGSGKDSYEQYF
>15|TRBV6-5|TRBJ2-1|NA|NA
TGTGCCAGCAGTTACGCGGGATTGGCCTACAATGAGCAGTTCTTC
CASSYAGLAYNEQFF
>13|TRBV9|TRBJ1-2|few|TRBD1
TGTGCCAGCAGTGGGACAGCGATCTATGGCTACACCTTC
CASSGTAIYGYTF
>15|TRBV6-1|TRBJ1-4|NA|TRBD1
TGTGCCATTGGGACCCAGGGGGCAACTAATGAAAAACTGTTTTTT
CAIGTQGATNEKLFF
>14|TRBV30|TRBJ2-3|NA|NA
TGTGCCTGGGTGGCGGGGGCTTTAGCAGATACGCAGTATTTT
CAWVAGALADTQYF
>14|TRBV6-1|TRBJ2-7|NA|TRBD2
TGTGCCAGCAGTCCCAGGACGGGAGGCCCCGAGCAGTACTTC
CASSPRTGGPEQYF
>14|TRBV27|TRBJ2-5|NA|TRBD1
TGTGCCAGCAGTATCGGGACAGGCTGGGAGACCCAGTACTTC
CASSIGTGWETQYF
>16|TRBV28|TRBJ2-1|NA|TRBD1
TGTGCCAGCAGTTACTGGGACAGGGGCTCCTACAATGAGCAGTTCTTC
CASSYWDRGSYNEQFF
>14|TRBV5-1|TRBJ1-4|NA|NA
TGCGCCAGCAGGAGTCAGGGCGCTAATGAAAAACTGTTTTTT
CASRSQGANEKLFF
>11|TRBV11-3|TRBJ1-2|NA|NA
TGTGCCAGCAGCGCAGGCTTGGGCTACACCTTC
CASSAGLGYTF
>16|TRBV6-5|TRBJ1-4|NA|NA
TGTGCCAGCAGTTACTCGCGTAGAGCAACTAATGAAAAACTGTTTTTT
CASSYSRRATNEKLFF
>15|TRBV6-5|TRBJ2-5|NA|NA
TGTGCCAGCAGTTACTTGAGTCGGGGGCAAGAGACCCAGTACTTC
CASSYLSRGQETQYF
>13|TRBV27|TRBJ2-1|once|NA
TGTGCCAGCAGTTTCCTACCCTACAATGAGCAGTTCTTC
CASSFLPYNEQFF
>14|TRBV25-1|TRBJ2-7|NA|TRBD1
TGTGCCAGCAGTGACCTGACAGGGGAGGACGAGCAGTACTTC
CASSDLTGEDEQYF
>14|TRBV7-9|TRBJ2-2|NA|NA
TGTGCCAGCAGCTTAGAGGGAGCCACCGGGGAGCTGTTTTTT
CASSLEGATGELFF
>11|TRBV27|TRBJ2-7|NA|NA
TGTGCCAGCAGTCGGGGTTACGAGCAGTACTTC
CASSRGYEQYF
>16|TRBV28|TRBJ2-1|NA|TRBD2
TGTGCCAGCAGGATAGTAAGCGGGAGGGGTAACAATGAGCAGTTCTTC
CASRIVSGRGNNEQFF
>13|TRBV4-2|TRBJ1-1|NA|NA
TGTGCCAGCAGCCTCTCTAGGGGTCCTGAAGCTTTCTTT
CASSLSRGPEAFF
>15|TRBV27|TRBJ2-7|NA|TRBD1
TGTGCCAGCAGCTTAGGACAGGGGGCCCTCTACGAGCAGTACTTC
CASSLGQGALYEQYF
>17|TRBV7-6|TRBJ2-7|NA|TRBD1
TGTGCCAGCAGCCAGGGACAGGGGGTCGGGACGACCTACGAGCAGTACTTC
CASSQGQGVGTTYEQYF
>14|TRBV7-9|TRBJ1-2|NA|TRBD1
TGTGCCAGCAGCTCACAGGGGGGGAACTATGGCTACACCTTC
CASSSQGGNYGYTF
>16|TRBV30|TRBJ1-4|NA|TRBD1
TGTGCCTGGAGCATAGGACAGGGATCAACTAATGAAAAACTGTTTTTT
CAWSIGQGSTNEKLFF
>16|TRBV28|TRBJ1-1|NA|NA
TGTGCCAGCAGCCCCCAAAGGGCTTCATGGAGGACTGAAGCTTTCTTT
CASSPQRASWRTEAFF
>12|TRBV7-9|TRBJ2-7|NA|NA
TGTGCCAGCAGTATTAGTGGGGGGAATAAGTACTTC
CASSISGGNKYF
>15|TRBV9|TRBJ2-1|NA|TRBD2
TGTGCCAGCAGCATCACTAGCGGGAGCTTCAATGAGCAGTTCTTC
CASSITSGSFNEQFF
>16|TRBV18|TRBJ2-7|NA|NA
TGTGCCAGCTCACCAGCCTCTTGGCAGGGTATCTACGAGCAGTACTTC
CASSPASWQGIYEQYF
>16|TRBV11-2|TRBJ2-1|NA|NA
TGTGCCAGCAGCCCCCTAACCGGGAGCATAAACAATGAGCAGTTCTTC
CASSPLTGSINNEQFF
>15|TRBV2|TRBJ2-3|NA|NA
TGTGCCAGCAGTGTAATGGACAGCCTCACAGATACGCAGTATTTT
CASSVMDSLTDTQYF
>14|TRBV5-1|TRBJ2-3|NA|NA
TGCGCCAGCAGCGGGCAGGGGGGTGCAGATACGCAGTATTTT
CASSGQGGADTQYF
>14|TRBV6-5|TRBJ2-3|NA|NA
TGTGCCAGCAGCGAAGACAGGTCTAAAGATACGCAGTATTTT
CASSEDRSKDTQYF
>12|TRBV21-1|TRBJ2-7|NA|NA
TGTGCCAGCAGCATACTAGTAGGCGAGCAGTACTTC
CASSILVGEQYF
>11|TRBV7-9|TRBJ2-7|NA|NA
TGTGCCAGCAGCCTTTCGTACGAGCAGTACTTC
CASSLSYEQYF
>16|TRBV7-9|TRBJ2-1|few|TRBD2
TGTGCCAGCAGCTTATTGGGGCTAGCGGGAGACTATGAGCAGTTCTTC
CASSLLGLAGDYEQFF
>13|TRBV5-6|TRBJ2-1|NA|NA
TGTGCCAGCAGCTTGGGTCTAGTGGAAGAGCAGTTCTTC
CASSLGLVEEQFF
>17|TRBV9|TRBJ2-3|NA|NA
TGTGCCAGCAGCGTAGCTACGAGGAGGGGAAACACAGATACGCAGTATTTT
CASSVATRRGNTDTQYF
>13|TRBV2|TRBJ2-2|NA|NA
TGTGCCAGCGTCCAGACGAACACCGGGGAGCTGTTTTTT
CASVQTNTGELFF
>14|TRBV30|TRBJ2-5|once|TRBD2
TGTGCCTGGGTTCGGGCGGGGGGCCAAGAGACCCAGTACTTC
CAWVRAGGQETQYF